Below, 22 T cell receptor beta chains from the same sample are listed, as sequenced in a study of cytomegalovirus exposure and HLA in healthy donors. PCR was performed using 60 Vbeta and 13 Jbeta primers. Sequencing used immunoSEQ multiplex PCR; TCRdb keeps in-frame clones, though not all of them. The sample gives about 100,000 clones, 60% to 70% of which show up once; 3.5% to 4% is in the top ten. Sequenced sample: PBMCs. These receptors all come from a young man in good health and CMV-seropositive.

The gene calls are TRBV30 and TRBJ1-5, with no clear D. V was pared by 0 bases and J by 0 bases, with 9 bases between. This CDR3 is built from 15 residues. CDR1 is GTSNPN, CDR2 SVGIG, per germline (reference sequence). CDR3 amino acids: CAWSVGGNSNQPQHF. DNA for the CDR3: TGTGCCTGGAGTGTAGGAGGAAATAGCAATCAGCCCCAGCATTTT.

This clone was seen a few times. The CDR3 spells CATAGTGTYEQYF. The CDR3 DNA follows: TGTGCCACCGCCGGGACAGGGACCTACGAGCAGTACTTC. V gene TRBV10-3 combines with J gene TRBJ2-5; 9 nucleotides agree with TRBD1. The end of the DNA fits TRBJ2-7 better, so the J call may be wrong. Germline V gives CDR1 ENHRY, CDR2 SYGVKD. CDR3 size: 13 residues.

This clone was seen only a few times. This rearrangement joins TRBV11-2 to TRBJ1-3; no clear D. There are 15 residues in the CDR3. Trimming removed 3 bases at V and 0 bases at J, with 9 bases between. Germline CDR1 reads SGHAT; CDR2 reads FQNNGV. CDR3 DNA sequence: TGTGCCAGCAGCTTCACGGGTAGCTCTGGAAACACCATATATTTT. Amino acid sequence: CASSFTGSSGNTIYF.

This rearrangement joins TRBV10-3 to TRBJ1-5; 8 bases map to TRBD1. The J segment lost 5 bases and the V segment lost 2 bases, leaving 5 bases of the junction unmatched. CDR1 and CDR2 from the germline V gene are ENHRY and SYGVKD. The CDR3 is made up of 15 amino acids. The CDR3 region has the DNA TGTGCCATCAGTGAGGGGACAGGCCTTTATCAGCCCCAGCATTTT. It translates to CAISEGTGLYQPQHF.

The chain links TRBV5-6 to TRBJ2-5; 9 bases map to TRBD1. The DNA end is more similar to TRBJ2-7, so the J call may be wrong. Germline assignment: CDR1 SGHDT and CDR2 YYEEEE. The CDR3 has 14 residues. This CDR3 is CASSGTGRAHEQYF. CDR3 DNA: TGTGCCAGCAGCGGGACAGGGAGGGCCCACGAGCAGTACTTC.

This clone has a handful of counts. The V and J genes are TRBV6-1 and TRBJ1-5; the D gene is possibly TRBD1 (5 bases). Deletions cut 4 bases from V and 3 bases from J, with 10 bases between. Per germline, CDR1 MNHNS and CDR2 SASEGT. CDR3 length: 14 residues. In DNA, the CDR3 is TGTGCCAGCAGTGCCCAGGGAACCAATCAGCCCCAGCATTTT. Amino acid sequence: CASSAQGTNQPQHF.

V usage is TRBV27 and J usage is TRBJ2-5, with 15 bases lining up with TRBD2. V lost 9 bases, J lost 5 bases, and 7 bases stayed unmatched. Germline values: CDR1 MNHEY, CDR2 SMNVEV (reference sequence). This CDR3 region has 15 residues. The CDR3 loop reads CASRTSGGGRETQYF. CDR3 sequence (DNA): TGTGCCAGTAGGACTAGCGGGGGGGGGAGGGAGACCCAGTACTTC.

There are a few counts of this clone. J is TRBJ1-1 and V is TRBV5-4; D is perhaps TRBD1 (6 bases). This CDR3 is built from 15 residues. Deletions cut 5 bases from V and 1 base from J, with 15 bases between. Germline CDR1 and CDR2: SGHNT and YYREEE (reference sequence). CDR3 sequence reads: CASSASTGTNTEAFF. In DNA form, the CDR3 reads TGTGCCAGCAGTGCTTCTACAGGGACGAACACTGAAGCTTTCTTT.

CDR3 loop: CATSRDLKGAEGYTF. The CDR3 region has the DNA TGTGCCACCAGCAGAGATCTGAAAGGGGCGGAAGGCTACACCTTC. The chain uses TRBV15 and TRBJ1-2, with D perhaps TRBD1 (5 bases). Trimming removed 0 bases from V and 8 bases from J, with 16 bases in between. This CDR3 is built from 15 residues. Germline CDR1 is LNHNV and CDR2 is YYDKDF (reference sequence).

The chain combines TRBV27 with TRBJ2-5; a possible D gene is TRBD1 (6 bases). The DNA end is more similar to TRBJ2-7, so the J call may be wrong. Germline lookup yields CDR1 MNHEY and CDR2 SMNVEV (reference sequence). This CDR3 region has 13 residues. CDR3 bases: TGTGCCAGCAGTTACAGGGTCTCCTACGAGCAGTACTTC. Translation: CASSYRVSYEQYF.

The chain links TRBV7-9 to TRBJ1-2; TRBD1 is a possible D gene (5 bases). Germline V gives CDR1 SEHNR, CDR2 FQNEAQ (reference sequence). V was clipped by 6 bases and J by 6 bases, with 20 bases between them. The CDR3 extends over 15 amino acids. CDR3 nucleotide sequence: TGTGCCAGCAGAGAGACCGGGACTACAATAGATGGCTACACCTTC. This sequence encodes CASRETGTTIDGYTF.

Comment on this clone: One junction end does not reproduce the germline sequence, and a read error may be involved. CDR3 sequence (DNA): TGTTCCAGCCAGTGGCAGGGGGTAACAGATACGCAGTATTTT. Translating it yields CSSQWQGVTDTQYF. The chain joins TRBV7-9 to TRBJ2-3; 7 bases align to TRBD1. Germline V lookup: CDR1 SEHNR, CDR2 FQNEAQ (reference sequence). The CDR3 runs to 14 residues.

The chain recombines TRBV18 with TRBJ1-4; TRBD1 agrees at 8 bases. Germline V lookup: CDR1 KGHSH, CDR2 LQKENI. The CDR3 sequence is 13 residues long. Trimming at V came to 1 base and at J to 16 bases, leaving 8 bases not matched to a gene. Here the CDR3 DNA reads TGTGCCAGCTCACCACGGGGACAGGCTCTCAAGTTTTTT. Protein sequence: CASSPRGQALKFF.

The gene calls are TRBV9 and TRBJ1-1; 7 bases match TRBD1. The germline V gene has CDR1 SGDLS and CDR2 YYNGEE. This CDR3 has 14 amino acids. J was trimmed by 7 bases and V by 8 bases; bases with no gene match: 14. This CDR3 is CASRTGGIGGEAFF. The CDR3, as DNA: TGTGCCAGTCGGACAGGCGGGATCGGCGGTGAAGCTTTCTTT.

In its sample, this clone was seen a few times. This chain uses TRBV5-4 with TRBJ2-3; weak D call: TRBD1 (5 bases). Germline V CDR1 and CDR2: SGHNT, YYREEE (reference sequence). The CDR3 runs 13 residues. The V end lost 2 bases, the J end lost 3 bases, and 7 bases lay between the germline ends. The CDR3 here is CASSLKGTDTQYF. The DNA of the CDR3 is TGTGCCAGCAGCTTAAAGGGGACAGATACGCAGTATTTT.

This clone was observed a handful of times. V usage is TRBV2 and J usage is TRBJ2-1; D remains unclear. Trimming took off 5 bases at V and 5 bases at J, with 7 bases between the two ends. The CDR3 spans 12 residues. From germline, CDR1 is SNHLY and CDR2 FYNNEI. The CDR3 DNA reads as TGTGCCAGCAGTTATACAGACAATGAGCAGTTCTTC. Protein sequence: CASSYTDNEQFF.

The chain employs TRBV11-2 and TRBJ1-1; D perhaps matches TRBD1 (5 bases). The CDR3 contains 14 residues. The germline V gene has CDR1 SGHAT and CDR2 FQNNGV. V gave up 5 bases and J gave up 8 bases, with 18 bases separating them. Written as DNA, the CDR3 is TGTGCCAGCAGCCCTAGTGTCCGCTCAGGGGAAGCTTTCTTT. Translated: CASSPSVRSGEAFF.

J is TRBJ1-1 and V is TRBV20-1; the D is unclear. Germline CDR1 DFQATT, CDR2 SNEGSKA (reference sequence). The CDR3 length is 11 residues. V gave up 8 bases and J gave up 2 bases, with 9 bases separating them. The CDR3 reads CSHGSNTEAFF. The CDR3 coding sequence is TGCAGTCACGGGAGTAACACTGAAGCTTTCTTT.

The J gene is TRBJ2-7, the V gene TRBV5-4; TRBD1 aligns across 8 bases. In germline, CDR1 is SGHNT, CDR2 YYREEE (reference sequence). This CDR3 is 15 amino acids long. Germline trimming cut 4 bases from V and 1 base from J; bases unmatched to any gene: 7. CDR3 sequence: CASSQDREPSYEQYF. CDR3 DNA: TGTGCCAGCAGCCAGGACAGGGAGCCATCCTACGAGCAGTACTTC.

The chain links TRBV5-6 to TRBJ1-1; D is perhaps TRBD1 (6 bases). The germline gives CDR1 SGHDT, CDR2 YYEEEE. The CDR3 length is 13 residues. Between the trimmed V and J ends, which lost 0 bases and 6 bases, there was a span of 9 bases. CDR3 protein: CASSLEQGPEAFF. The CDR3 DNA reads as TGTGCCAGCAGCTTGGAACAGGGCCCTGAAGCTTTCTTT.

The V and J genes are TRBV11-2 and TRBJ1-2; 7 bases agree with TRBD1. Germline-derived CDR1 and CDR2 are SGHAT and FQNNGV. There are 13 residues in the CDR3. V lost 3 bases to trimming and J lost 4 bases; unmatched junction nucleotides: 2. In DNA, the CDR3 is TGTGCCAGCAGCTTTCGGGACAGCTATGGCTACACCTTC. Protein: CASSFRDSYGYTF.

This clone was seen once. The chain is built from TRBV10-2 and TRBJ2-3; the match to TRBD2 covers 9 bases. Per germline, CDR1 WSHSY and CDR2 SAAADI. The CDR3 contains 15 residues. V was pared by 7 bases and J by 4 bases, with 9 bases of the junction left unmatched. The CDR3 sequence is CASTFGGGGADTQYF. CDR3 nucleotides: TGCGCCAGCACCTTCGGTGGCGGGGGGGCAGATACGCAGTATTTT.